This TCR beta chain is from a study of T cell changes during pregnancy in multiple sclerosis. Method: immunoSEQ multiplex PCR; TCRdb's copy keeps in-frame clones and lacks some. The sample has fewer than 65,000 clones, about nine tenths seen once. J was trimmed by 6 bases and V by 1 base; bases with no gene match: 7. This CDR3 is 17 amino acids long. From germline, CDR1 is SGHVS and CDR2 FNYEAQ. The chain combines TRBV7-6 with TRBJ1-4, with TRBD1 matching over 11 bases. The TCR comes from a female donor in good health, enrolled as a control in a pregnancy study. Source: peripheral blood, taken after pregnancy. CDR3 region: CASSLGIRTGGDEKLFF. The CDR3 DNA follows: TGTGCCAGCAGCTTAGGTATAAGGACAGGGGGCGATGAAAAACTGTTTTTT.